Included here is one TCR beta chain sequence, with context. Its antigen is unidentified. CDR1 is SGHTA, CDR2 FQGTGA, per germline. V lost 1 base to trimming and J lost 9 bases, with 13 bases between them. CDR3 length: 14 residues. This sample stems from a study of T-cell reconstitution after alpha-beta-depleted transplantation in children. General observations from the study: A year had passed since transplant, and T-cell counts and diversity by then came mostly from newly produced T cells. Expanded graft clones, several hundred of them, were reportedly the source of alpha-beta T cells about two months after transplant. It was surviving recipient T cells and thymic progenitors that gave some patients high TCRbeta diversity at day 60.

Construction of the TCRbeta library involved unique molecular identifiers. MiXCR, run by TCRdb on the PCR reads, gives a single entry per CDR3 protein. Here the sample spans over 200,000 distinct CDR3 sequences, under 20% being singletons. The receptor comes from a male patient aged 2-15 years who had a stem cell transplant for acute lymphoblastic leukemia, so the T cells may come from the graft donor. V usage is TRBV7-3 and J usage is TRBJ2-1; tentative D call: TRBD2 (7 bases). Here the sequenced sample was PBMCs, mostly from graft donor cells, taken 360 days after TCRalphabeta/CD19-depleted stem cell transplant. The CDR3 loop is CASSLKGGVGEQFF. The CDR3 nucleotides are TGTGCCAGCAGCTTAAAAGGGGGGGTGGGTGAGCAGTTCTTC.